Presented here are 4 T cell receptor beta chains from one specimen sequenced in a study of blood T cell repertoires in COVID-19. Using immunoSEQ multiplex PCR, the repertoire was profiled, and TCRdb retains in-frame clones only, with some absent. The data contain 230,000 or so clones, approximately 80% of them singletons. Sequencing was done on a sample of peripheral blood. The receptors here all came from a man younger than 45 with active or convalescent COVID-19.

J is TRBJ2-7 and V is TRBV3-1 (or the pseudogene TRBV3-2); 7 bases fit TRBD1. This CDR3 contains 15 residues. Germline loops: CDR1 LGHDT, CDR2 YNNKEL (reference sequence). Losses at the gene ends were 6 bases for V and 1 base for J; bases not matched to a gene: 9. CDR3 residues: CASSPRQGNSYEQYF. CDR3 nucleotide sequence: TGTGCCAGCAGTCCCAGACAGGGAAATTCCTACGAGCAGTACTTC.

The chain has TRBV7-2 and TRBJ1-5; D might be TRBD1 (5 bases). The CDR3 spans 15 residues. Germline V gene sequence: CDR1 SGHTA, CDR2 FQGNSA. V dropped 5 bases and J dropped 5 bases, with 16 bases sitting between them. In DNA, the CDR3 is TGTGCCAGCAGCATAAACGCACAGGAGTATCAGCCCCAGCATTTT. Translated: CASSINAQEYQPQHF.

The rearrangement uses TRBV6-6 and TRBJ1-1; 8 bases line up with TRBD1. Germline-derived CDR1 and CDR2 are MNHNY and SVGAGI (reference sequence). With 7 bases clipped from V and 4 bases from J, the junction kept 8 bases outside the gene matches. This CDR3 has 14 amino acids. CDR3 in amino acids: CASILQDRATEAFF. The CDR3 region has the DNA TGTGCCAGCATCCTCCAGGACAGGGCCACTGAAGCTTTCTTT.

This chain links TRBV7-2 with TRBJ2-5; 12 bases map to TRBD2. There are 17 residues in the CDR3. In germline, CDR1 is SGHTA, CDR2 FQGNSA. After removal of 6 bases from V and 5 bases from J, the junction contained 13 bases not matched to a gene. The CDR3 DNA follows: TGTGCCAGCAGAGCAAGGCTCGGGACTAGCGGGTTTGAGACCCAGTACTTC. Translated, it gives CASRARLGTSGFETQYF. Combining the CDR3 with reference TRBV7-2 and TRBJ2-5 gives the whole variable domain GAGVSQSPSNKVTEKGKDVELRCDPISGHTALYWYRQSLGQGLEFLIYFQGNSAPDKSGLPSDRFSAERTGGSVSTLTIQRTQQEDSAVYLCASRARLGTSGFETQYFGPGTRLLVL.